The T cell receptor beta chain under discussion was sequenced for a study of blood T cell repertoires in COVID-19. Study background: Material from acute and convalescent COVID-19 was sourced from the United States, Italy and Spain. T cells, B-cell-depleted T cells, or PBMCs supplied cDNA or gDNA.

Germline V lookup: CDR1 SGHTS, CDR2 YDEGEE. This CDR3 is 13 amino acids long. The V end lost 4 bases, the J end lost 1 base, and 8 bases lay between the germline ends. Original analysis: Nucleated cell counts were estimated from reference gene primer amplification. TCRdb's copy holds only in-frame clones and misses some; the assay was immunoSEQ multiplex PCR. From that table come the V and J calls and clone size; the DNA was used to work out D and trimming. This sample has around 140,000 clones; roughly 69% occur once, and the top ten carry approximately 2%. The chain recombines TRBV5-8 with TRBJ1-1; TRBD1 is a possible D gene (6 bases). Sequencing was carried out using peripheral blood. The TCR sequence derives from a woman in her 70s with acute or convalescent COVID-19. The CDR3 is CASSGQWNTEAFF. The CDR3 nucleotides read TGTGCCAGCAGCGGACAGTGGAACACTGAAGCTTTCTTT.